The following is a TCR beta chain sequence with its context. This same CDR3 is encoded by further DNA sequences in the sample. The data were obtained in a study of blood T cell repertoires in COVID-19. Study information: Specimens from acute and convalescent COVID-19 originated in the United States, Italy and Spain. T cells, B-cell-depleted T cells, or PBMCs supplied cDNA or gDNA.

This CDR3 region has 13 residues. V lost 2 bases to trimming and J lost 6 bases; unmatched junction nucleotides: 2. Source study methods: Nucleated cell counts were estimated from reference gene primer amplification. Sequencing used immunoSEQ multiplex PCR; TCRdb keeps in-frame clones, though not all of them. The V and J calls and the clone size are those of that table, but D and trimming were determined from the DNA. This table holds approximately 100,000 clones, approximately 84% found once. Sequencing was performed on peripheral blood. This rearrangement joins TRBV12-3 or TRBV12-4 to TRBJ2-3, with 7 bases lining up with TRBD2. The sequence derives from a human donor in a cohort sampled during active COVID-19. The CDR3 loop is CASSLRGGDTQYF. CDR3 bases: TGTGCCAGCAGTTTAAGGGGAGGGGATACGCAGTATTTT.